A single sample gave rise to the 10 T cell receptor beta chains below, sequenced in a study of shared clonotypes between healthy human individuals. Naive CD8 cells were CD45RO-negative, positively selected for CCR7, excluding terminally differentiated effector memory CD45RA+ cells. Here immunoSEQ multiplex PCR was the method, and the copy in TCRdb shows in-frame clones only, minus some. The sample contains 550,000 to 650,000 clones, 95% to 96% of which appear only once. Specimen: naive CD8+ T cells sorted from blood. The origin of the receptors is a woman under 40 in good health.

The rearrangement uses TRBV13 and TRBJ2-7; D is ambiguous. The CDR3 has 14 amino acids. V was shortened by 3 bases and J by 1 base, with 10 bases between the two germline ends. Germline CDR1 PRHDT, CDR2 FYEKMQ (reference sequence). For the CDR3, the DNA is TGTGCCAGCAGCTTGGGAAGGAGTTCCTACGAGCAGTACTTC. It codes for CASSLGRSSYEQYF.

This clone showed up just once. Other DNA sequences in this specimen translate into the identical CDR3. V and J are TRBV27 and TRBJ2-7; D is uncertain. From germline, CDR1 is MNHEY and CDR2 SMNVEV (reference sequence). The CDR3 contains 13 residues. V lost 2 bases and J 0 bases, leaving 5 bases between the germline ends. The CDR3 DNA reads TGTGCCAGCAGTTTACGGGTCTCCTACGAGCAGTACTTC. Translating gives CASSLRVSYEQYF.

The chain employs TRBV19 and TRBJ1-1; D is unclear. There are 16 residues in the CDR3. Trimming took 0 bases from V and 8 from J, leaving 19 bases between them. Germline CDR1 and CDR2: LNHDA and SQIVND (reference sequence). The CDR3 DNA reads TGTGCCAGTAGTATAGAGGGGAGCTACATGGCTTCGGAAGCTTTCTTT. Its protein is CASSIEGSYMASEAFF.

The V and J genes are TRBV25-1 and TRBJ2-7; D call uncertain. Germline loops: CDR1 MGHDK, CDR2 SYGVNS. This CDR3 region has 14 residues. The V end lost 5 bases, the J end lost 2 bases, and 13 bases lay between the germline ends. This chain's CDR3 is CASSPLEIAYEQYF. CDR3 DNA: TGTGCCAGCAGTCCCTTAGAAATCGCCTACGAGCAGTACTTC.

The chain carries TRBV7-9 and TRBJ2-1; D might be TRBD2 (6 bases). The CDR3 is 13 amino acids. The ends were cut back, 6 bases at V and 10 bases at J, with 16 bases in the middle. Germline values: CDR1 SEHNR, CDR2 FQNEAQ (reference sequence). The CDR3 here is CASRLAGVREQFF. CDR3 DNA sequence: TGTGCCAGCAGACTAGCCGGGGTACGCGAGCAGTTCTTC.

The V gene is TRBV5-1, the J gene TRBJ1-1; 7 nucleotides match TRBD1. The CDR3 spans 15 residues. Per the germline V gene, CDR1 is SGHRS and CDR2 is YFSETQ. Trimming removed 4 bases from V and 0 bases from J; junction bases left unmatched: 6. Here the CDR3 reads CASSAKQGMNTEAFF. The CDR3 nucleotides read TGCGCCAGCAGCGCCAAACAGGGGATGAACACTGAAGCTTTCTTT.

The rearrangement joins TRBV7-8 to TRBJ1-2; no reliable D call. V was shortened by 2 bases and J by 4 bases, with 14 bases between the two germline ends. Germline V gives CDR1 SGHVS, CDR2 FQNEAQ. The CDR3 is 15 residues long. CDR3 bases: TGTGCCAGCAGCTTACGAGGTCGGGCAATCTATGGCTACACCTTC. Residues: CASSLRGRAIYGYTF.

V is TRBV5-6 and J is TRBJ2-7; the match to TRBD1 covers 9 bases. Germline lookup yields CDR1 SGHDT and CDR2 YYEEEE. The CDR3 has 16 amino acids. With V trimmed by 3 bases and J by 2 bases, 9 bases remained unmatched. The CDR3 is CASSSTTGTGPYEQYF. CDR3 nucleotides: TGTGCCAGCAGCTCGACAACCGGGACAGGGCCCTACGAGCAGTACTTC.

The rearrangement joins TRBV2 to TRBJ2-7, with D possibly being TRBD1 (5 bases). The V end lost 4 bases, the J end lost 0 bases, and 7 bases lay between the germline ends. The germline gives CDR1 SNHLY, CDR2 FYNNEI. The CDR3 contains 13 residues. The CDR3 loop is CASSVDNSYEQYF. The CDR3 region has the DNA TGTGCCAGCAGTGTGGACAACTCCTACGAGCAGTACTTC.

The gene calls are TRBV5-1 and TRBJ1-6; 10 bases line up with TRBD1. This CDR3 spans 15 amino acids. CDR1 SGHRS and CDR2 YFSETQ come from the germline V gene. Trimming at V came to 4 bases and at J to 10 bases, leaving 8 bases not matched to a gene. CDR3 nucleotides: TGCGCCAGCAGCACACGACAGGGGGCAGTGTCACCCCTCCACTTT. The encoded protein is CASSTRQGAVSPLHF.